The text below deals with one TCR beta chain. No antigen is known for it. The protocol was immunoSEQ multiplex PCR, while the TCRdb copy is restricted to in-frame clones and leaves out a portion. This repertoire shows more than 100,000 clones, about 93% found once; its top ten account for 4% to 6%. This specimen comes from a study of T cell responses to AZD1222 COVID-19 vaccine. Points from the study as a whole: Clonal diversity was possibly underestimated, and the donors were mostly white British, with more females.

This CDR3 contains 15 residues. Germline V CDR1 and CDR2: SGDLS, YYNGEE. V was trimmed by 4 bases and J by 1 base, leaving 13 bases between them. The sequencing used peripheral blood, collected 28 days after the second AZD1222 dose. The chain uses TRBV9 and TRBJ2-3; D call uncertain. The clonotype comes from an adult who received the AZD1222 COVID-19 vaccine. CDR3 coding DNA: TGTGCCAGCAGCCTCAATTGGATACGCACAGATACGCAGTATTTT. Protein: CASSLNWIRTDTQYF.